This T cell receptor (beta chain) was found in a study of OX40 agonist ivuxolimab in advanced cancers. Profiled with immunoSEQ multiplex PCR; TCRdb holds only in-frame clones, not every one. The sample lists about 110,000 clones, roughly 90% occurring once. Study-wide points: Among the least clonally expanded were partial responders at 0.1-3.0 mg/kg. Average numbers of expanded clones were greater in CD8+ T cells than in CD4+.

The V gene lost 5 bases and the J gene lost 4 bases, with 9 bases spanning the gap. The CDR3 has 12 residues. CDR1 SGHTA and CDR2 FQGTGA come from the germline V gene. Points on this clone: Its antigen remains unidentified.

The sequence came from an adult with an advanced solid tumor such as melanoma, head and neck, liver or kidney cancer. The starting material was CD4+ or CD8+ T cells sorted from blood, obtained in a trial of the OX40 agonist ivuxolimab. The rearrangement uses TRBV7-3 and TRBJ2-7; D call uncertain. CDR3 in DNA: TGTGCCAGCAGCGTCGGTAGGTACGAGCAGTACTTC. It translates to CASSVGRYEQYF.